Detailed here is one T cell receptor (beta chain). Its antigen is still unknown. The CDR3 covers 17 residues. Germline lookup yields CDR1 LGHNA and CDR2 YSLEER. The data are from a study of CXCR3-negative and CXCR3-positive naive CD8 T cells. Study overall: About 140 million TRB reads were obtained in total, which works out to about 1.5 +/- 0.3 million per library. Broader study findings: Similar TRBV-TRBJ usage characterized naive CXCR3-negative and CXCR3-positive cells; memory cells differed. Diversity proved comparably high across both naive subsets and much lower in memory CD8+ cells. Surface CD5 was comparable between naive subsets; TCR strength was inferred from TRB CDR3 properties.

The method, 5' RACE with UMI labels, was used to prepare the TRB cDNA libraries. After re-calling the 5' RACE reads, TCRdb lists one entry per CDR3 protein, DNA absent. In total, the table holds over 100,000 distinct CDR3 sequences. Sequencing was carried out using naive CXCR3- CD8+ T cells from blood. The subset was: CD45RO-CCR7+CD27+CD95- naive CD8+ T cells lacking CXCR3 (TNR3-). The chain joins TRBV4-3 to TRBJ2-3; absent DNA, TCRdb's TRBD2 call cannot be checked. This TCR came from a human donor in good health. Some clones in this sample may be carry-over from other donors' samples. The CDR3 sequence: CASSQGGSGGASDTQYF.